This passage covers 21 T cell receptor beta chains from one sample sequenced in a study of T cells after yellow fever vaccination (dated by TCRdb to the late 2010s). Libraries were built with 5' RACE. Sequencing instrument: Illumina NovaSeq 6000. Starting from the raw public reads, TCRdb applied fastp trimming at Q25, assembled clones with MiXCR and retained in-frame beta chains. Under each unique CDR3 protein, matching rows form one entry showing the most common genes and DNA. This sample holds under 500,000 distinct CDR3 sequences; roughly a sixth were observed only once. The top ten constitute 18% of the sample. Read against the paper, the sample's treatment or condition label means: live attenuated yellow fever vaccine strain. The specimen comprised PBMCs, sampled before the yellow fever booster vaccination. Every receptor here comes from a man in his late teens or twenties who received the YFV17D yellow fever vaccine.

This clonotype was detected a few times. V and J are TRBV20-1 and TRBJ2-1; possibly TRBD2 for D (6 bases). V was shortened by 0 bases and J by 7 bases, with 16 bases between the two germline ends. Germline lookup yields CDR1 DFQATT and CDR2 SNEGSKA (reference sequence). The CDR3 is made up of 15 amino acids. CDR3 residues: CSARDRRGAGNEQFF. CDR3 sequence (DNA): TGCAGTGCTAGAGATCGGCGGGGAGCAGGGAATGAGCAGTTCTTC.

The sample holds a few counts of this clonotype. The rearrangement links TRBV20-1 to TRBJ1-2; 7 nucleotides match TRBD1. Trimming took 6 bases from V and 2 from J; bases not matched to a gene: 9. The CDR3 is 14 residues long. From germline, CDR1 is DFQATT and CDR2 SNEGSKA (reference sequence). DNA of the CDR3: TGCAGTGCGCAAGACAGGGTGATAAACTATGGCTACACCTTC. It yields the protein CSAQDRVINYGYTF.

This clonotype was observed a handful of times. The V and J genes are TRBV15 and TRBJ2-3; TRBD2 agrees at 8 bases. Per the germline V gene, CDR1 is LNHNV and CDR2 is YYDKDF (reference sequence). This CDR3 has 15 amino acids. V shed 0 bases, J shed 6 bases, and the junction held 5 bases outside the gene matches. The CDR3 DNA is TGTGCCACCAGCAGAGACGGGGGGGCAATGGATACGCAGTATTTT. Residues: CATSRDGGAMDTQYF.

J is TRBJ2-5 and V is TRBV7-2, with 9 bases identical to TRBD1. This CDR3 contains 18 residues. Germline CDR1 is SGHTA and CDR2 is FQGNSA. J was trimmed by 4 bases and V by 6 bases; bases with no gene match: 18. The CDR3 sequence is CASSSLGGQGRRRETQYF. The CDR3 DNA reads TGTGCCAGCAGTTCCCTAGGGGGACAGGGAAGAAGGCGAGAGACCCAGTACTTC.

This clonotype has more than one count but fewer than ten. This chain joins TRBV27 and TRBJ2-3; 12 bases line up with TRBD1. The V segment lost 4 bases and the J segment 5 bases; nucleotides outside the gene matches: 7. CDR1 and CDR2 from the germline V gene are MNHEY and SMNVEV (reference sequence). This CDR3 has 16 amino acids. CDR3 region: CASSSMGTGGQDTQYF. CDR3 in DNA: TGTGCCAGCAGTTCTATGGGGACAGGGGGCCAAGATACGCAGTATTTT.

This clonotype was counted at least ten times. V gene TRBV18 combines with J gene TRBJ2-7, with 7 bases lining up with TRBD1. The germline gives CDR1 KGHSH, CDR2 LQKENI. This CDR3 spans 13 amino acids. With 3 bases clipped from V and 4 bases from J, the junction kept 3 bases outside the gene matches. Here the CDR3 DNA reads TGTGCCAGCTCACCGAGGACAGGATACGAGCAGTACTTC. Translation gives CASSPRTGYEQYF.

This clonotype has only a few counts. The chain is built from TRBV10-2 and TRBJ2-1; D perhaps matches TRBD1 (6 bases). V was trimmed by 6 bases and J by 4 bases, leaving 19 bases between them. The CDR3 sequence is 16 residues long. The germline V gene encodes CDR1 WSHSY and CDR2 SAAADI. CDR3 region: CASSHPRQVLYNEQFF. CDR3 nucleotide sequence: TGCGCCAGCAGCCACCCCCGACAGGTTTTGTACAATGAGCAGTTCTTC.

Comments on this clonotype: Being one base from a much bigger clone, this may be a read error. This chain joins TRBV7-2 and TRBJ2-5; TRBD1 might be the D (6 bases). V gave up 6 bases and J gave up 0 bases, with 11 bases separating them. The CDR3 spans 14 residues. Germline V gene lookup returns CDR1 SGHTA and CDR2 FQGNSA. The CDR3 reads CASRLQGYQETQYF. DNA of the CDR3: TGTGCCAGCAGGTTACAGGGATACCAAGAGACCCAGTACTTC.

This chain connects TRBV29-1 to TRBJ2-3; 8 bases map to TRBD1. The CDR3 has 15 residues. Germline V gene sequence: CDR1 SQVTM, CDR2 ANQGSEA. The V segment lost 3 bases and the J segment 3 bases; nucleotides outside the gene matches: 8. Here the CDR3 DNA reads TGCAGCGTTGACGCTACCGGACAGGGAACAGATACGCAGTATTTT. This gives the protein CSVDATGQGTDTQYF.

This clonotype showed up just a few times. This chain uses TRBV5-6 with TRBJ2-7; TRBD1 aligns across 7 bases. The CDR3 has 15 amino acids. Germline CDR1 is SGHDT and CDR2 is YYEEEE. The V gene end was trimmed by 3 bases and the J gene end by 3 bases; junction bases not matched to a gene: 9. CDR3 region: CASSYGTEGNYEQYF. CDR3 DNA: TGTGCCAGCAGCTATGGGACAGAGGGGAACTACGAGCAGTACTTC.

V and J are TRBV20-1 and TRBJ2-2; D remains unclear. Trimming cost V 0 bases and J 0 bases, with 14 bases left between them. Germline CDR1 and CDR2: DFQATT and SNEGSKA (reference sequence). The CDR3 consists of 17 residues. This CDR3 is CSARDPIGSANTGELFF. CDR3 bases: TGCAGTGCTAGAGACCCCATCGGGTCCGCGAACACCGGGGAGCTGTTTTTT.

This chain joins TRBV5-5 and TRBJ1-1, with TRBD1 as a possible D gene (5 bases). V was pared by 6 bases and J by 0 bases, with 12 bases between. The CDR3 is 14 amino acids. Germline V gene data show CDR1 as SGHKS and CDR2 as YYEKEE (reference sequence). The CDR3 sequence: CASTWGGVNTEAFF. The CDR3 coding sequence is TGTGCCAGCACCTGGGGAGGGGTGAACACTGAAGCTTTCTTT.

The J gene is TRBJ2-6, the V gene TRBV9; perhaps TRBD2 as D (5 bases). The germline gives CDR1 SGDLS, CDR2 YYNGEE. The CDR3 contains 15 residues. V lost 0 bases and J lost 1, with 5 bases in between. The CDR3 sequence is CASSVAGSGANVLTF. CDR3 in DNA: TGTGCCAGCAGCGTAGCGGGGTCTGGGGCCAACGTCCTGACTTTC.

This clonotype appeared a few times. The chain links TRBV4-3 to TRBJ2-3; D may be TRBD2 (5 bases). Germline assignment: CDR1 LGHNA and CDR2 YSLEER. The germline V and J ends were trimmed by 5 bases and 4 bases, with 10 bases remaining between them. This CDR3 has 13 amino acids. The CDR3 nucleotides read TGCGCCAGCAGCTTCCGAGGGTCAGATACGCAGTATTTT. Its translation: CASSFRGSDTQYF.

This clonotype was observed a few times. The chain recombines TRBV7-9 with TRBJ1-1; the D is unclear. Trimming left V 4 bases short and J 8 bases short, with 14 bases between. The CDR3 has 13 residues. Looked up from germline, CDR1 is SEHNR and CDR2 is FQNEAQ (reference sequence). CDR3 nucleotides: TGTGCCAGCAGCTCCGGCGGGTTCGGGGAAGCTTTCTTT. Translated, it gives CASSSGGFGEAFF.

The table lists this clonotype with many counts. The chain joins TRBV4-3 to TRBJ2-7; D is ambiguous. This CDR3 has 12 amino acids. Germline V lookup: CDR1 LGHNA, CDR2 YSLEER. The V end lost 4 bases, the J end lost 7 bases, and 11 bases lay between the germline ends. CDR3 loop: CASSPTGGEQYF. In nucleotides, the CDR3 is TGCGCCAGCAGCCCGACCGGCGGTGAGCAGTACTTC.

The genes are TRBV30 and TRBJ2-3; 12 nucleotides line up with TRBD2. The germline gives CDR1 GTSNPN, CDR2 SVGIG (reference sequence). The CDR3 is 14 residues long. The trim removed 5 bases at V and 8 bases at J, leaving 8 bases unmatched. CDR3 in DNA: TGTGCCTGGTCGACTAGCGGGGGTACCGGTACGCAGTATTTT. It yields the protein CAWSTSGGTGTQYF.

This clonotype has only a few counts. In DNA, the CDR3 is TGCGCCAGCAGCCAAGAAGGAGGACGGGGGTTGGCAGATACGCAGTATTTT. This gives the protein CASSQEGGRGLADTQYF. This chain links TRBV4-1 with TRBJ2-3; D perhaps matches TRBD2 (6 bases). The germline V gene has CDR1 MGHRA and CDR2 YSYEKL. The CDR3 consists of 17 residues. V was trimmed by 0 bases and J by 4 bases, leaving 17 bases between them.

The chain couples TRBV10-3 to TRBJ2-2, with D uncertain. The CDR3 runs to 16 residues. CDR1 is ENHRY, CDR2 SYGVKD, per germline. With 0 bases removed from V and 5 bases from J, the gap between germline ends came to 13 bases. CDR3 nucleotides: TGTGCCATCAGTGAGTCAACATTAAGGGAAACCGGGGAGCTGTTTTTT. Its protein product is CAISESTLRETGELFF.

The chain joins TRBV20-1 to TRBJ2-3; D possibly corresponds to TRBD1 (6 bases). This CDR3 comprises 14 residues. V was cut by 0 bases and J by 3 bases, with 10 bases left in between. Germline CDR1 reads DFQATT; CDR2 reads SNEGSKA (reference sequence). CDR3 region: CSARDTGLTDTQYF. The CDR3 DNA is TGCAGTGCTAGAGATACAGGGTTGACAGATACGCAGTATTTT.

This clonotype has just a few counts. The chain is built from TRBV4-2 and TRBJ2-2, with 10 bases fitting TRBD2. The CDR3 consists of 17 residues. The V gene's germline CDR1 is LGHNA and CDR2 YNFKEQ. With V trimmed by 5 bases and J by 8 bases, 14 bases remained unmatched. The CDR3 spells CASSYQISGGAGGELFF. The DNA for the CDR3 is TGTGCCAGCAGCTACCAGATAAGCGGGGGGGCTGGAGGGGAGCTGTTTTTT.